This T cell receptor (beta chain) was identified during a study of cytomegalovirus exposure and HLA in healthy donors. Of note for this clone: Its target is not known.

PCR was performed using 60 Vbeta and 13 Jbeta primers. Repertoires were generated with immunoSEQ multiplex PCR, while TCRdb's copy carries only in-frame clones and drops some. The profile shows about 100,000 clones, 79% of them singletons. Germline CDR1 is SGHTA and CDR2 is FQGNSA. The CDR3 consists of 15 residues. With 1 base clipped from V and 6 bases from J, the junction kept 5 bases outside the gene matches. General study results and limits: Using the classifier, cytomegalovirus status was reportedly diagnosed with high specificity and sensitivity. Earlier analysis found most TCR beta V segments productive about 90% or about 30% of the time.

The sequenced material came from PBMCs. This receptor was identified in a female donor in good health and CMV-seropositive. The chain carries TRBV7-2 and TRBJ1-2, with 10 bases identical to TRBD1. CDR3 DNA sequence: TGTGCCAGCAGCTTAGTAGGGGGACAGGGGCATGGCTACACCTTC. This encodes CASSLVGGQGHGYTF. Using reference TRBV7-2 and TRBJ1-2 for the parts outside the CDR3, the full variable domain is GAGVSQSPSNKVTEKGKDVELRCDPISGHTALYWYRQSLGQGLEFLIYFQGNSAPDKSGLPSDRFSAERTGGSVSTLTIQRTQQEDSAVYLCASSLVGGQGHGYTFGSGTRLTVV.